The rows below give T cell receptor beta chains drawn from one sample of a study of OX40 agonist ivuxolimab in advanced cancers. Libraries were prepared by immunoSEQ multiplex PCR; TCRdb keeps only in-frame clonotypes and omits some of them. The table lists approximately 81,000 clones, 85% to 90% of them singletons. Sequencing used CD4+ or CD8+ T cells sorted from blood, obtained in a trial of the OX40 agonist ivuxolimab. These receptors originate from an adult with an advanced solid tumor such as melanoma, head and neck, liver or kidney cancer. The CDR3 runs from the conserved cysteine through the conserved F or W. The order of the fields is clone size, V gene, D gene, J gene, CDR3 protein, CDR3 DNA. A D gene is named only where the DNA matches it firmly. Clone size is stated in some rows and not others, as once, few, many or a class when expanded.

>.|TRBV27|TRBD2|TRBJ2-2
CASSRKETSVPGELFF
TGTGCCAGCAGTCGTAAGGAGACTAGCGTTCCCGGGGAGCTGTTTTTT
>few|TRBV27|TRBD1|TRBJ1-2
CASFGTANNYGYTF
TGTGCCAGTTTCGGGACAGCCAATAACTATGGCTACACCTTC
>.|TRBV11-3|.|TRBJ2-3
CASSLRTTSTDTQYF
TGTGCCAGCAGCTTACGGACTACTAGCACAGATACGCAGTATTTT
>.|TRBV7-6|TRBD1|TRBJ1-1
CASRGQANTEAFF
TGTGCCAGCCGAGGACAGGCGAACACTGAAGCTTTCTTT
>.|TRBV6-5|TRBD2|TRBJ2-1
CASSTGGEQFF
TGTGCCAGCAGTACCGGGGGGGAGCAGTTCTTC
>.|TRBV7-9|TRBD1|TRBJ2-5
CASSLGDRDQETQYF
TGTGCCAGCAGCTTGGGGGACAGGGACCAAGAGACCCAGTACTTC
>.|TRBV11-1|TRBD1|TRBJ2-5
CASSLRDRVGAETQYF
TGTGCCAGCAGCTTAAGGGACAGGGTAGGCGCAGAGACCCAGTACTTC
>few|TRBV29-1|.|TRBJ2-2
CSVVGPASGTGELFF
TGCAGCGTTGTCGGCCCAGCGTCGGGTACCGGGGAGCTGTTTTTT
>.|TRBV7-2|.|TRBJ2-2
CASSPFRETGELFF
TGTGCCAGCAGCCCCTTCCGGGAAACCGGGGAGCTGTTTTTT
>.|TRBV4-1|TRBD2|TRBJ2-2
CASSLLAGGPPNTGELFF
TGCGCCAGCAGCCTACTAGCGGGGGGGCCCCCGAACACCGGGGAGCTGTTTTTT
>.|TRBV6-1|.|TRBJ1-1
CALHRGTGREAFF
TGTGCCTTACACCGGGGGACGGGGCGAGAAGCTTTCTTT
>.|TRBV5-1|TRBD1|TRBJ1-2
CASSGGTANYGYTF
TGCGCCAGCAGCGGGGGGACAGCTAACTATGGCTACACCTTC
>.|TRBV5-1|.|TRBJ1-4
CASSLVALAAATNEKLFF
TGCGCCAGCAGCTTGGTTGCCCTCGCGGCAGCAACTAATGAAAAACTGTTTTTT
>.|TRBV6-5|.|TRBJ2-7
CASSYSRGEAYEQYF
TGTGCCAGCAGTTACTCGAGGGGGGAGGCCTACGAGCAGTACTTC
>.|TRBV7-3|TRBD1|TRBJ1-5
CASSLDRDQPQHF
TGTGCCAGCAGCCTGGACAGGGACCAGCCCCAGCATTTT
>.|TRBV9|TRBD1|TRBJ2-7
CASSVEGKGAGEQYF
TGTGCCAGCAGCGTAGAGGGTAAGGGGGCCGGAGAGCAGTACTTC
>.|TRBV2|.|TRBJ2-5
CASSEGPIQETQYF
TGTGCCAGCAGTGAAGGGCCTATCCAAGAGACCCAGTACTTC
>.|TRBV4-1|.|TRBJ1-5
CASSRQANQPQHF
TGCGCCAGCAGCCGCCAGGCCAATCAGCCCCAGCATTTT
>.|TRBV4-1|TRBD1|TRBJ1-6
CASSQGRSEGAFNSPLHF
TGCGCCAGCAGCCAAGGTCGTAGTGAGGGGGCCTTTAATTCACCCCTCCACTTT
>.|TRBV18|TRBD2|TRBJ2-2
CASSPPGLADTGELFF
TGTGCCAGCTCACCACCGGGACTAGCCGACACCGGGGAGCTGTTTTTT
>.|TRBV19|.|TRBJ1-4
CASSIAGGALEKLFF
TGTGCCAGTAGTATAGCCGGGGGAGCGCTTGAAAAACTGTTTTTT
>.|TRBV2|.|TRBJ1-5
CASKADSNQPQHF
TGTGCCAGCAAGGCCGACAGCAATCAGCCCCAGCATTTT
>.|TRBV2|.|TRBJ2-3
CASMRGEVADTQYF
TGTGCCAGCATGAGGGGGGAAGTAGCGGATACGCAGTATTTT
>.|TRBV4-3|.|TRBJ1-1
CASSPTPGLANTEAFF
TGCGCCAGCAGCCCGACCCCAGGCCTAGCGAACACTGAAGCTTTCTTT
>.|TRBV21-1|.|TRBJ2-3
CASSKEAGGSDTQYF
TGTGCCAGCAGCAAAGAGGCGGGTGGGTCGGATACGCAGTATTTT
>.|TRBV7-9|.|TRBJ2-2
CAAPGAGELFF
TGTGCCGCACCGGGGGCCGGGGAGCTGTTTTTT
>.|TRBV29-1|.|TRBJ2-7
CSVWDAGTGLSYEQYF
TGCAGCGTTTGGGACGCCGGGACTGGGCTCTCCTACGAGCAGTACTTC
>.|TRBV7-9|.|TRBJ1-1
CASSLERVETEAFF
TGTGCCAGCAGCTTAGAACGCGTGGAGACTGAAGCTTTCTTT
>.|TRBV9|.|TRBJ2-7
CASSVLAESYEQYF
TGTGCCAGCAGCGTACTGGCGGAGTCCTACGAGCAGTACTTC
>.|TRBV7-3|TRBD1|TRBJ2-1
CASSSTGGGEQFF
TGTGCCAGCAGCTCTACAGGGGGCGGTGAGCAGTTCTTC
>.|TRBV29-1|TRBD2|TRBJ2-7
CSVVGGGLSGETYEQYF
TGCAGCGTTGTTGGGGGGGGTTTATCGGGAGAGACCTACGAGCAGTACTTC
>.|TRBV9|TRBD1|TRBJ2-5
CASGPGTGRETQYF
TGTGCCAGCGGCCCAGGGACAGGGAGAGAGACCCAGTACTTC
>once|TRBV4-2|.|TRBJ2-7
CASSQEPGAGGEQYF
TGTGCCAGCAGCCAAGAGCCGGGAGCGGGTGGCGAGCAGTACTTC
>.|TRBV2|.|TRBJ1-4
CASSGGSEKLFF
TGTGCCAGCAGTGGGGGGAGTGAAAAACTGTTTTTT
>.|TRBV2|TRBD2|TRBJ2-7
CASSEGAGGSIGEQYF
TGTGCCAGCAGTGAAGGGGCGGGAGGAAGCATCGGCGAGCAGTACTTC
>.|TRBV18|TRBD2|TRBJ2-5
CASSSSGRAVETQYF
TGTGCCAGCTCCTCTAGCGGGAGGGCCGTTGAGACCCAGTACTTC
>.|TRBV19|.|TRBJ2-1
CASSIASKLAGQNEQFF
TGTGCCAGTAGTATTGCGAGTAAGTTGGCAGGTCAAAATGAGCAGTTCTTC
>.|TRBV27|.|TRBJ1-2
CASSTLQGSGYTF
TGTGCCAGCAGTACGTTACAGGGAAGCGGCTACACCTTC
>.|TRBV6-5|.|TRBJ1-2
CASSYSYGDYTF
TGTGCCAGCAGTTACTCTTATGGGGACTACACCTTC
>.|TRBV5-4|TRBD2|TRBJ2-3
CASSIRDYADTQYF
TGTGCCAGCAGCATCCGGGACTATGCAGATACGCAGTATTTT
>.|TRBV15|.|TRBJ2-5
CATSRDVQETQYF
TGTGCCACCAGCAGGGACGTACAAGAGACCCAGTACTTC
>few|TRBV29-1|.|TRBJ1-1
CSVIGVTEAFF
TGCAGCGTTATTGGGGTTACTGAAGCTTTCTTT
>few|TRBV2|.|TRBJ1-2
CASSPDLTNYGYTF
TGTGCCAGCAGTCCCGACTTGACTAACTATGGCTACACCTTC
>.|TRBV27|.|TRBJ2-3
CASRPRPRGAGDTQYF
TGTGCCAGCAGGCCAAGACCACGGGGGGCTGGAGATACGCAGTATTTT
>.|TRBV5-8|TRBD1|TRBJ2-2
CASSLLTGAGELFF
TGTGCCAGCAGCTTGCTCACAGGGGCCGGGGAGCTGTTTTTT
>.|TRBV7-2|.|TRBJ1-3
CASSLIFSGTGLSGNTIYF
TGTGCCAGCAGCTTAATATTTTCGGGTACAGGTCTCTCTGGAAACACCATATATTTT
>.|TRBV10-3|.|TRBJ2-1
CAIRGLDYNEQFF
TGTGCCATCAGAGGGCTAGACTACAATGAGCAGTTCTTC
>.|TRBV10-3|.|TRBJ2-4
CAISEPTLGGRQYF
TGTGCCATCAGTGAGCCGACCTTGGGGGGAAGGCAGTACTTC
>.|TRBV2|.|TRBJ2-2
CASILDSNTGELFF
TGTGCCAGCATCCTCGATTCGAACACCGGGGAGCTGTTTTTT
>.|TRBV5-6|.|TRBJ1-1
CASSWRGGNTEAFF
TGTGCCAGCAGCTGGAGAGGGGGGAACACTGAAGCTTTCTTT